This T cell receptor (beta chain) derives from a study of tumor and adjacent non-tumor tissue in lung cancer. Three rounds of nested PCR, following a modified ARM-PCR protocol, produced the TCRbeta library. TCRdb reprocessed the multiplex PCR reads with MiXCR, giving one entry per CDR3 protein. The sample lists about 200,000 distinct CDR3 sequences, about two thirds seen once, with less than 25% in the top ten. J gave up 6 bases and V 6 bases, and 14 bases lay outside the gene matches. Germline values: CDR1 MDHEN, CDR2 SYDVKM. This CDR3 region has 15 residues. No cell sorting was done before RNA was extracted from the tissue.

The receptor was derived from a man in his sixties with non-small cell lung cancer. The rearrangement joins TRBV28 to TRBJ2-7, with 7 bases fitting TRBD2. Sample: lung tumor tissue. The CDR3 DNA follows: TGTGCCAGCAGAACCCCCGGCGGGGGATTGGGCGAGCAGTACTTC. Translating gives CASRTPGGGLGEQYF.